Reported below is one T cell receptor beta chain. The data belong to a study of blood T cell repertoires in COVID-19. The CDR3 has 17 amino acids. V dropped 2 bases and J dropped 1; count of bases not matched to a gene: 8. Germline V gene data show CDR1 as SGDLS and CDR2 as YYNGEE. The data were produced by immunoSEQ multiplex PCR, yet TCRdb's version contains in-frame clones alone and is incomplete. The sample holds about 320,000 clones, approximately 84% seen once. The rearrangement joins TRBV9 to TRBJ1-1; the match to TRBD1 covers 10 bases. Material for sequencing was PBMCs or T cells enriched from blood (not recorded which). This receptor was obtained from a woman aged 18-29 years who had recovered from COVID-19. This CDR3 reads CASSVWDRGRGNTEAFF. CDR3 coding DNA: TGTGCCAGCAGCGTTTGGGACAGGGGAAGGGGGAACACTGAAGCTTTCTTT.